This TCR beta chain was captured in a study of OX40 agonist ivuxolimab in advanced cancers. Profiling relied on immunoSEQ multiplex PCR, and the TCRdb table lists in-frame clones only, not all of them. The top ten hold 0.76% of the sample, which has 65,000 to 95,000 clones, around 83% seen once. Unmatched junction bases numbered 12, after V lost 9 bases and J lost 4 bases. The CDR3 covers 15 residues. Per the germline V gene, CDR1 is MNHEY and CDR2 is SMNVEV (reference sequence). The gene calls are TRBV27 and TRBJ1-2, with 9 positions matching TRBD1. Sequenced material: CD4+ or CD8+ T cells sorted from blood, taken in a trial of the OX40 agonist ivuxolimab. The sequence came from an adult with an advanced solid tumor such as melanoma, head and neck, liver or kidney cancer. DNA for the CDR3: TGTGCCAGAGGGACAGGGCCCGCCATCCTCTATGGCTACACCTTC. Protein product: CARGTGPAILYGYTF.